One sample yielded the 28 T cell receptor beta chains listed below, sequenced in a study of blood T cell repertoires in COVID-19 (dated by TCRdb to the early 2020s). To prepare the library, the immunoSEQ multiplex PCR assay was applied. TCRdb took over this immuneACCESS table, retaining in-frame rearrangements with V and J assigned. Such tables are incomplete; in checked studies, under half of the missing clones stem from an unresolved V gene, and the remainder is unexplained. Present in this sample are around 500,000 clones, 88% of which were seen just once. The ten largest clones take up around 7.9% of the sample. The sequenced sample was PBMCs or T cells enriched from blood (not recorded which). The receptor source for this set is a woman aged 60 to 75 who had recovered from COVID-19.

The rearrangement joins TRBV5-1 to TRBJ2-3; 7 bases are a match to TRBD1. The CDR3 runs to 14 residues. Germline V gene data show CDR1 as SGHRS and CDR2 as YFSETQ. J gave up 2 bases and V 7 bases, and 7 bases lay outside the gene matches. The CDR3 nucleotides read TGCGCCAGCGCCACTACAGGGGTCACAGATACGCAGTATTTT. Its translation: CASATTGVTDTQYF.

This clone is a singleton in its sample. The V gene is TRBV20-1, the J gene TRBJ2-3; 14 bases match TRBD2. The length of the CDR3 is 15 residues. CDR1 is DFQATT and CDR2 is SNEGSKA in the germline V gene (reference sequence). V dropped 3 bases and J dropped 6; count of bases not matched to a gene: 5. The CDR3 reads CSASRLAGGPDTQYF. The CDR3 DNA reads as TGCAGTGCTAGTCGACTAGCGGGGGGGCCCGATACGCAGTATTTT.

This sequence joins TRBV13 and TRBJ1-4; 10 bases are a match to TRBD1. The CDR3 runs to 17 residues. Germline V gene data show CDR1 as PRHDT and CDR2 as FYEKMQ (reference sequence). V shed 4 bases, J shed 8 bases, and the junction held 13 bases outside the gene matches. The CDR3 region is CASSSKGDRGVGEKLFF. The CDR3 nucleotides read TGTGCCAGCAGCTCCAAAGGGGACAGGGGAGTAGGGGAAAAACTGTTTTTT.

As for this clone: The same CDR3 can be traced to other DNA sequences in this sample. The V gene is TRBV3-1 (or the pseudogene TRBV3-2), the J gene TRBJ2-7; TRBD2 matches 7 bases. Unmatched junction bases numbered 2, after V lost 2 bases and J lost 1 base. Germline V CDR1 and CDR2: LGHDT, YNNKEL (reference sequence). The CDR3 length is 14 residues. CDR3 DNA: TGTGCCAGCAGCCAAAGGGGAGGGTCCTACGAGCAGTACTTC. Encoded protein: CASSQRGGSYEQYF.

The J gene is TRBJ1-6, the V gene TRBV18; no firm D call. The CDR3 is 14 amino acids. Germline-derived CDR1 and CDR2 are KGHSH and LQKENI. V lost 3 bases and J 4 bases, leaving 7 bases between the germline ends. CDR3: CASSPPGYNSPLHF. CDR3 sequence (DNA): TGTGCCAGCTCACCGCCGGGTTATAATTCACCCCTCCACTTT.

J is TRBJ1-5 and V is TRBV6-5; a weak D match, TRBD1 (5 bases). V was cut by 7 bases and J by 1 base, with 14 bases left in between. Germline loops: CDR1 MNHEY, CDR2 SVGAGI. The CDR3 totals 15 residues. The CDR3 spells CASNPWEGSNQPQHF. DNA for the CDR3: TGTGCCAGCAACCCCTGGGAGGGGAGCAATCAGCCCCAGCATTTT.

The chain combines TRBV19 with TRBJ1-1, with D tentatively TRBD1 (5 bases). V lost 5 bases and J lost 0, with 13 bases in between. The germline V gene encodes CDR1 LNHDA and CDR2 SQIVND (reference sequence). The length of the CDR3 is 15 residues. CDR3 region: CASSWAGILNTEAFF. DNA for the CDR3: TGTGCCAGTAGTTGGGCAGGGATTCTGAACACTGAAGCTTTCTTT.

The gene calls are TRBV7-9 and TRBJ1-2, with unresolved D. Germline lookup yields CDR1 SEHNR and CDR2 FQNEAQ (reference sequence). The CDR3 is 12 amino acids. Trimming shortened V by 1 base and J by 4 bases, and 4 bases separated the two germline ends. The CDR3 region is CASSLGAYGYTF. CDR3 DNA: TGTGCCAGCAGCTTAGGGGCCTATGGCTACACCTTC.

V and J are TRBV5-1 and TRBJ2-5; a possible D gene is TRBD1 (5 bases). The germline CDR1 and CDR2 sequences are SGHRS and YFSETQ. Trimming stripped 6 bases from V and 3 bases from J, with 12 bases between. This CDR3 comprises 13 residues. CDR3 protein: CASNEDNEETQYF. The DNA of the CDR3 is TGCGCCAGCAACGAGGACAACGAAGAGACCCAGTACTTC.

The chain employs TRBV9 and TRBJ1-3; TRBD1 matches 8 bases. Germline CDR1 and CDR2: SGDLS and YYNGEE. The V gene end was trimmed by 3 bases and the J gene end by 4 bases; junction bases not matched to a gene: 12. The CDR3 extends over 17 amino acids. The CDR3 DNA sequence: TGTGCCAGCAGCGCCGTCGGACAGGGCAAAGAAGGAAACACCATATATTTT. Amino acids: CASSAVGQGKEGNTIYF.

This clone has a single count. This rearrangement joins TRBV7-9 to TRBJ1-1, with 7 bases identical to TRBD1. Germline V gene sequence: CDR1 SEHNR, CDR2 FQNEAQ (reference sequence). This CDR3 is 13 amino acids long. The V segment lost 4 bases and the J segment 6 bases; nucleotides outside the gene matches: 5. The CDR3 sequence is CASSSPGGSEAFF. In nucleotides, the CDR3 is TGTGCCAGCAGCTCCCCAGGGGGTTCTGAAGCTTTCTTT.

The chain links TRBV6-2 or TRBV6-3 to TRBJ2-4; D call uncertain. This CDR3 contains 14 residues. Per germline, CDR1 MNHEY and CDR2 SVGEGT. V was pared by 4 bases and J by 6 bases, with 13 bases between. CDR3 in amino acids: CASSSPGGGNIQYF. The CDR3 nucleotides are TGTGCCAGCAGTTCCCCGGGTGGTGGAAACATTCAGTACTTC.

This chain uses TRBV2 with TRBJ2-2; 8 bases are shared with TRBD1. This CDR3 region has 16 residues. Germline CDR1 reads SNHLY; CDR2 reads FYNNEI. Trimming removed 5 bases from V and 1 base from J; junction bases left unmatched: 6. CDR3 coding DNA: TGTGCCAGCAGTTACCCGGACAGGGTGAACACCGGGGAGCTGTTTTTT. It translates to CASSYPDRVNTGELFF.

Only one count was recorded for this clone. This sequence joins TRBV24-1 and TRBJ1-2, with TRBD1 matching 8 bases. Germline loops: CDR1 KGHDR, CDR2 SFDVKD. V lost 5 bases to trimming and J lost 8 bases; unmatched junction nucleotides: 12. CDR3 size: 15 residues. The CDR3 sequence: CATSASSDRVGGYTF. In DNA form, the CDR3 reads TGTGCCACCAGTGCCTCCTCGGACAGGGTTGGGGGCTACACCTTC.

This clone was observed once. The chain links TRBV3-1 (or the pseudogene TRBV3-2) to TRBJ2-1; D ambiguous. Germline V gene data show CDR1 as LGHDT and CDR2 as YNNKEL (reference sequence). The CDR3 runs to 13 residues. Between the trimmed V and J ends, which lost 0 bases and 7 bases, there was a span of 7 bases. CDR3 sequence reads: CASSQDSRNEQFF. The CDR3 coding sequence is TGTGCCAGCAGCCAAGATTCCCGGAATGAGCAGTTCTTC.

This chain uses TRBV2 with TRBJ1-4; tentative D call: TRBD1 (5 bases). CDR1 is SNHLY and CDR2 is FYNNEI in the germline V gene. This CDR3 region has 17 residues. The germline V and J ends were trimmed by 6 bases and 2 bases, with 19 bases remaining between them. DNA of the CDR3: TGTGCCAGCAGAGGAGATACGGTGGGGGGGACTAATGAAAAACTGTTTTTT. Protein sequence: CASRGDTVGGTNEKLFF. The whole variable domain, filled in from reference TRBV2 and TRBJ1-4, reads EPEVTQTPSHQVTQMGQEVILRCVPISNHLYFYWYRQILGQKVEFLVSFYNNEISEKSEIFDDQFSVERPDGSNFTLKIRSTKLEDSAMYFCASRGDTVGGTNEKLFFGSGTQLSVL.

The chain's CDR3 is CASRPTGTENTEAFF. The DNA for the CDR3 is TGTGCCAGCAGACCCACAGGGACGGAGAACACTGAAGCTTTCTTT. The V and J genes are TRBV2 and TRBJ1-1; a weak D match, TRBD1 (6 bases). CDR1 is SNHLY, CDR2 FYNNEI, per germline. This CDR3 is 15 amino acids long. Trimming took 6 bases from V and 1 from J, leaving 15 bases between them.

This sequence joins TRBV11-2 and TRBJ2-7, with D perhaps TRBD1 (5 bases). Per germline, CDR1 SGHAT and CDR2 FQNNGV. Trimming removed 5 bases from V and 3 bases from J, with 11 bases in between. This CDR3 has 13 residues. Written as DNA, the CDR3 is TGTGCCAGCAGCCTAACAGGTAACTACGAGCAGTACGTC. As protein: CASSLTGNYEQYV.

The CDR3 loop reads CASTGDRGHHNEQFF. Here the CDR3 DNA reads TGTGCCAGCACCGGGGACAGGGGGCATCACAATGAGCAGTTCTTC. The rearrangement joins TRBV6-6 to TRBJ2-1; 12 nucleotides match TRBD1. Germline V gives CDR1 MNHNY, CDR2 SVGAGI (reference sequence). V lost 7 bases, J lost 5 bases, and 6 bases stayed unmatched. This CDR3 spans 15 amino acids.

The genes are TRBV6-6 and TRBJ1-4; TRBD1 might be the D (6 bases). CDR1 and CDR2 from the germline V gene are MNHNY and SVGAGI (reference sequence). There are 16 residues in the CDR3. Trimming cost V 0 bases and J 2 bases, with 10 bases left between them. In DNA, the CDR3 is TGTGCCAGCAGTTACTCGGGTAGGGGGACTAATGAAAAACTGTTTTTT. Amino acids: CASSYSGRGTNEKLFF.

The V gene is TRBV4-1, the J gene TRBJ1-5; 8 nucleotides match TRBD1. The germline CDR1 and CDR2 sequences are MGHRA and YSYEKL. After removal of 4 bases from V and 4 bases from J, the junction contained 9 bases not matched to a gene. This CDR3 comprises 16 residues. DNA for the CDR3: TGCGCCAGCAGCCCAAGGCCGGGACAGGTGAATCAGCCCCAGCATTTT. Translated, it gives CASSPRPGQVNQPQHF.

V gene TRBV4-2 combines with J gene TRBJ1-1; 8 bases align to TRBD1. V trimming: 1 base; J trimming: 3 bases; junction bases outside the gene matches: 13. This CDR3 contains 18 residues. Germline CDR1 LGHNA, CDR2 YNFKEQ. This chain's CDR3 is CASSQAGALIQGDTEAFF. The CDR3 DNA sequence: TGTGCCAGCAGCCAAGCGGGGGCCTTAATACAGGGGGACACTGAAGCTTTCTTT.

The rearrangement joins TRBV5-4 to TRBJ1-6; D gene ambiguous. V was clipped by 0 bases and J by 7 bases, with 5 bases between them. The CDR3 has 13 residues. The germline gives CDR1 SGHNT, CDR2 YYREEE (reference sequence). The CDR3 DNA follows: TGTGCCAGCAGCTTGGGTCCAAATTCACCCCTCCACTTT. Translated, it gives CASSLGPNSPLHF. Full variable domain (outside the CDR3, taken from reference TRBV5-4 and TRBJ1-6): ETGVTQSPTHLIKTRGQQVTLRCSSQSGHNTVSWYQQALGQGPQFIFQYYREEENGRGNFPPRFSGLQFPNYSSELNVNALELDDSALYLCASSLGPNSPLHFGNGTRLTVT.

The chain is built from TRBV3-1 (or the pseudogene TRBV3-2) and TRBJ1-2; tentatively, D is TRBD1 (5 bases). The CDR3 length is 14 residues. V was pared by 5 bases and J by 4 bases, with 14 bases between. The germline V gene has CDR1 LGHDT and CDR2 YNNKEL (reference sequence). The CDR3 DNA sequence: TGTGCCAGCAGCACGGGGGGAGGGAGCTATGGCTACACCTTC. Protein product: CASSTGGGSYGYTF.

Comment on this clone: The sample holds other DNA sequences that translate to the same CDR3. This chain links TRBV27 with TRBJ2-7, with no clear D. Germline V gene sequence: CDR1 MNHEY, CDR2 SMNVEV (reference sequence). V was pared by 3 bases and J by 0 bases, with 6 bases between. The CDR3 contains 13 residues. The CDR3 bases are TGTGCCAGCAGTTTGAGCACCTCCTACGAGCAGTACTTC. Encoded protein: CASSLSTSYEQYF.

This clone has just one count. This sample includes further DNA sequences coding for the same CDR3. V and J are TRBV5-6 and TRBJ1-1; the D is unclear. The CDR3 runs 12 residues. Trimming left V 4 bases short and J 4 bases short, with 8 bases between. Germline CDR1 and CDR2: SGHDT and YYEEEE. The CDR3 DNA reads TGTGCCAGCAGCCTTCGAGGCACTGAAGCTTTCTTT. Residues: CASSLRGTEAFF.

This chain uses TRBV6-2 or TRBV6-3 with TRBJ1-3; D possibly corresponds to TRBD1 (5 bases). The V and J ends lost 6 bases and 0 bases respectively, with 15 bases between them. Looked up from germline, CDR1 is MNHEY and CDR2 is SVGEGT. This CDR3 is built from 16 residues. The CDR3 DNA sequence: TGTGCCAGCAGCTCCCAAGGGACTGTCTCTGGAAACACCATATATTTT. This encodes CASSSQGTVSGNTIYF.

With respect to this clone: The sample contains more than one DNA sequence encoding this CDR3. This chain connects TRBV5-1 to TRBJ1-1; D is uncertain. The CDR3 runs to 12 residues. The germline CDR1 and CDR2 sequences are SGHRS and YFSETQ. V was cut by 2 bases and J by 5 bases, with 7 bases left in between. The CDR3 DNA is TGCGCCAGCAGCTTTCCGGGAACTGAAGCTTTCTTT. Translation: CASSFPGTEAFF.